Detailed here is one T cell receptor beta chain. This record comes from a study of T cell changes during pregnancy in multiple sclerosis. Method: immunoSEQ multiplex PCR; TCRdb's copy keeps in-frame clones and lacks some. Of tens of thousands of clones in the sample, roughly 92% were seen once. Germline values: CDR1 MDHEN, CDR2 SYDVKM. The J segment lost 6 bases and the V segment lost 6 bases, leaving 6 bases of the junction unmatched. The CDR3 runs to 14 residues. The material sequenced was peripheral blood, taken in the third trimester of pregnancy. This sequence was found in a female donor in good health, enrolled as a control in a pregnancy study. The chain combines TRBV28 with TRBJ1-5; 9 nucleotides line up with TRBD1. CDR3 sequence reads: CASRLGQGSQPQHF. The CDR3 region has the DNA TGTGCCAGCAGACTAGGACAGGGGAGTCAGCCCCAGCATTTT.